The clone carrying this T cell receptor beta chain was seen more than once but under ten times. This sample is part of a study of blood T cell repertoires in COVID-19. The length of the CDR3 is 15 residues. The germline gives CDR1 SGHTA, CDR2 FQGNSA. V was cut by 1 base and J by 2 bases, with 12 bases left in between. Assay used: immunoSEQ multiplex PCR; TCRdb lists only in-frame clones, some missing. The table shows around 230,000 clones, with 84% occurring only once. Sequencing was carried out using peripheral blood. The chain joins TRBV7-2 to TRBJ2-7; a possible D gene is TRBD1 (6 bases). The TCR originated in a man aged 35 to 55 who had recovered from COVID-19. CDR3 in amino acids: CASSLGPGDTYEQYF. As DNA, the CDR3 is TGTGCCAGCAGCTTAGGGCCAGGGGATACCTACGAGCAGTACTTC.